These 10 T cell receptor beta chains were all obtained from the same sample, sequenced in a study of shared clonotypes between healthy human individuals (dated by TCRdb to about 2020). Libraries were made using the immunoSEQ multiplex PCR assay. TCRdb stores this immuneACCESS table with in-frame sequences only. Part of the clones is absent; in the studies checked, under half of the shortfall reflects unresolved V genes, and no reason is known for the rest. This sample is represented by about 2.4 million clones; approximately 94% of them were singletons. The top ten clonotypes cover 0.35% to 0.45% of the sample. The sequenced material came from naive CD4+ T cells from PBMCs. Per the publication, the cell subset or site label means: CD45RA+ positively selected. The receptors derive from a man between 18 and 29 years old in good health. Some clones in this sample may be carry-over from other donors' samples.

This sequence joins TRBV5-4 and TRBJ2-5; TRBD2 aligns across 8 bases. TRBJ2-7 explains the end of the DNA better; the J call may be wrong. Germline V gene sequence: CDR1 SGHNT, CDR2 YYREEE (reference sequence). The CDR3 has 14 amino acids. This CDR3 reads CASSLLLAASEQYF. The CDR3 DNA sequence: TGTGCCAGCAGCTTGCTACTAGCGGCTTCCGAGCAGTACTTC.

The V call is TRBV4-2, the J call TRBJ2-5; 14 positions match TRBD2. CDR1 LGHNA and CDR2 YNFKEQ come from the germline V gene. This CDR3 comprises 18 residues. V shed 3 bases and J 3 bases; nucleotides not matched to a gene: 9. As DNA, the CDR3 is TGTGCCAGCAGCCAGGCGCAGAGGACTAGCGGGAGGAAAGAGACCCAGTACTTC. Translating gives CASSQAQRTSGRKETQYF.

The chain employs TRBV7-2 and TRBJ2-3, with a tentative D call TRBD1 (7 bases). Deletions cut 5 bases from V and 4 bases from J, with 22 bases between. From germline, CDR1 is SGHTA and CDR2 FQGNSA. The CDR3 totals 17 residues. Here the CDR3 reads CASSVGQLASVADTQYF. For the CDR3, the DNA is TGTGCCAGCAGCGTGGGACAGCTAGCGTCTGTGGCAGATACGCAGTATTTT.

This chain links TRBV2 with TRBJ1-5, with 7 positions matching TRBD1. CDR1 and CDR2 (germline): SNHLY, FYNNEI. Trimming removed 6 bases from V and 3 bases from J; junction bases left unmatched: 8. The CDR3 sequence is 15 residues long. Here the CDR3 reads CASRRGDSSNQPQHF. The CDR3 DNA reads as TGTGCCAGCAGGAGAGGGGACAGCTCCAATCAGCCCCAGCATTTT.

The rearrangement links TRBV29-1 to TRBJ1-2, with D unclear. Trimming removed 7 bases at V and 3 bases at J, with 15 bases between. Germline CDR1 is SQVTM and CDR2 is ANQGSEA. The CDR3 has 13 residues. CDR3 in DNA: TGCAGCGCCTCTGGGCCACTGGACTATGGCTACACCTTC. Its protein is CSASGPLDYGYTF.

The chain joins TRBV6-5 to TRBJ1-1, with D hard to call. Germline assignment: CDR1 MNHEY and CDR2 SVGAGI. The length of the CDR3 is 14 residues. V shed 0 bases and J shed 3 bases, with 8 bases lying between them. Written as DNA, the CDR3 is TGTGCCAGCAGTTACTCGACGACGGACACTGAAGCTTTCTTT. This encodes CASSYSTTDTEAFF.

The rearrangement joins TRBV18 to TRBJ2-4; 7 bases fit TRBD2. The V gene's germline CDR1 is KGHSH and CDR2 LQKENI. This CDR3 has 15 residues. J gave up 1 base and V 3 bases, and 3 bases lay outside the gene matches. The CDR3 is CASSPSGKAKNIQYF. CDR3 DNA: TGTGCCAGCTCACCGAGCGGGAAGGCCAAAAACATTCAGTACTTC.

The J gene is TRBJ1-4, the V gene TRBV25-1, with D possibly TRBD1 on 5 matching bases. The CDR3 has 15 residues. V lost 3 bases and J 3 bases, leaving 11 bases between the germline ends. Germline values: CDR1 MGHDK, CDR2 SYGVNS. The CDR3 region is CASSDVRGANEKLFF. CDR3 in DNA: TGTGCCAGCAGTGATGTGAGGGGAGCTAATGAAAAACTGTTTTTT.

The rearrangement links TRBV14 to TRBJ2-4, with D possibly being TRBD1 (5 bases). The CDR3 is made up of 14 amino acids. V was cut by 4 bases and J by 8 bases, with 15 bases left in between. Per germline, CDR1 SGHDN and CDR2 FVKESK. The CDR3 here is CASSLSGPRDIQYF. In DNA form, the CDR3 reads TGTGCCAGCAGCCTGTCCGGGCCCAGGGACATTCAGTACTTC.

There are a few counts of this clone. This chain joins TRBV7-9 and TRBJ1-2; D possibly corresponds to TRBD1 (5 bases). Per the germline V gene, CDR1 is SEHNR and CDR2 is FQNEAQ (reference sequence). Trimming pared 5 bases from V and 8 bases from J, leaving 9 bases between. This CDR3 region has 11 residues. The CDR3 loop is CASSRGEGYTF. CDR3 DNA sequence: TGTGCCAGCAGCCGAGGGGAAGGCTACACCTTC.